Detailed here is one T cell receptor (beta chain). Clones were sequenced by immunoSEQ multiplex PCR, and TCRdb holds only the in-frame ones, with some missing. This sample has about 50,000 clones; around nine tenths occur once, and the top ten carry approximately 15%. CDR1 and CDR2 from the germline V gene are SGHTA and FQGNSA. The length of the CDR3 is 14 residues. With V trimmed by 6 bases and J by 2 bases, 6 bases remained unmatched. The record originates from a study of PD-L1 blockade in urothelial cancer. The time point here: pretreatment peripheral blood. Patient disease was locally advanced or metastatic urothelial carcinoma.

Specimen: PBMCs, collected around atezolizumab (anti-PD-L1) treatment. The chain combines TRBV7-2 with TRBJ2-7; 8 bases align to TRBD1. The TCR originated in a woman aged 55-70 years with urothelial cancer. CDR3 sequence reads: CASSPGQAPYEQYF. The CDR3 DNA reads as TGTGCCAGCAGTCCGGGACAGGCACCCTACGAGCAGTACTTC.